This T cell receptor beta chain was found in a study of immune evolution from preneoplasia to lung adenocarcinoma. Clones were read by immunoSEQ multiplex PCR, and TCRdb kept only the in-frame ones, dropping some. The top ten clones hold 5.5% to 6% of a sample with 25,000 to 30,000 clones, about three quarters of them seen once. Points from the study as a whole: Normal lung had highest clonality; later lesions appeared denser, more diverse. Highest clonality occurred in KRAS-mutant, not EGFR-mutant or double wild-type, nodules. From normal lung to invasive adenocarcinoma, top clone frequencies appeared to decrease.

Nucleic acids came from premalignant or tumor cells enriched by macro-dissection. Turning to this clone: Its antigen remains unidentified.

Germline V gene lookup returns CDR1 KGHSH and CDR2 LQKENI. Trimming stripped 4 bases from V and 4 bases from J, with 13 bases between. The CDR3 is made up of 15 amino acids. The specimen sequenced was FFPE invasive lung adenocarcinoma tissue. The chain uses TRBV18 and TRBJ2-2; D possibly corresponds to TRBD1 (5 bases). The TCR originated in a person between 55 and 70 years old with invasive lung adenocarcinoma. Some clones in this sample may be carry-over from other donors' samples. For the CDR3, the DNA is TGTGCCAGCTCACTATCTCAGGGTGCCACCGGGGAGCTGTTTTTT. Amino acid sequence: CASSLSQGATGELFF.